This T cell receptor (beta chain) was captured by sequencing in a study of CD4 T cells in relation to SARS-CoV-2 and coronaviruses. Using immunoSEQ multiplex PCR, the repertoire was profiled, and TCRdb retains in-frame clones only, with some absent. The sample yields more than 20,000 clones, 76% seen once. Unexposed donor CD4+ T cells date from 2011-2018, before the COVID-19 pandemic. Isolation of CD4+ T cells took place after less than 11 days in culture. Regarding this clone: No antigen is known for it.

The sample taken for sequencing was CD4+ T cells from PBMCs, cultured in vitro. The receptor's source is a human donor in good health.

The CDR3 region is CASRPTDNQPQHF. The CDR3 region has the DNA TGTGCCAGCAGACCGACAGATAATCAGCCCCAGCATTTT. The chain recombines TRBV12-3 or TRBV12-4 with TRBJ1-5; a weak D match, TRBD1 (5 bases). V was trimmed by 6 bases and J by 4 bases, leaving 10 bases between them. The length of the CDR3 is 13 residues.